These 6 T cell receptor beta chains came from one sample sequenced in a study of cytomegalovirus exposure and HLA in healthy donors. The assay was immunoSEQ multiplex PCR, and TCRdb's table has in-frame clones only and misses some. Of some 70,000 clones in the sample, 85% were seen once. The specimen was PBMCs. The receptors stem from a man aged 25 to 40 in good health and CMV-seronegative.

V usage is TRBV6-5 and J usage is TRBJ1-2; a weak D match, TRBD1 (5 bases). V was cut by 7 bases and J by 7 bases, with 10 bases left in between. Germline CDR1 is MNHEY and CDR2 is SVGAGI. CDR3 length: 11 amino acids. CDR3 region: CASTQGGGYTF. The CDR3 DNA sequence: TGTGCCAGCACCCAGGGTGGTGGCTACACCTTC.

The chain has TRBV5-1 and TRBJ1-4; 7 bases fit TRBD1. This CDR3 spans 17 amino acids. Germline-derived CDR1 and CDR2 are SGHRS and YFSETQ. Trimming removed 3 bases from V and 7 bases from J; junction bases left unmatched: 15. This chain's CDR3 is CASSSDGRQGLGEKLFF. The CDR3 coding sequence is TGCGCCAGCAGCTCCGACGGGCGACAGGGTTTGGGTGAAAAACTGTTTTTT. The variable domain in full, with the rest retrieved from reference TRBV5-1 and TRBJ1-4, is KAGVTQTPRYLIKTRGQQVTLSCSPISGHRSVSWYQQTPGQGLQFLFEYFSETQRNKGNFPGRFSGRQFSNSRSEMNVSTLELGDSALYLCASSSDGRQGLGEKLFFGSGTQLSVL.

The chain uses TRBV29-1 and TRBJ2-5, with D maybe TRBD2 (6 bases). This CDR3 has 12 residues. V gave up 7 bases and J gave up 5 bases, with 14 bases separating them. Per the germline V gene, CDR1 is SQVTM and CDR2 is ANQGSEA. CDR3 region: CSARLGGETQYF. The CDR3, as DNA: TGCAGCGCCCGGTTGGGGGGTGAGACCCAGTACTTC.

This clone has more than one count but fewer than ten. The CDR3 DNA is TGTGCCAGCAGTTACGGGGCAGGGATCTATGGCTACACCTTC. Its protein is CASSYGAGIYGYTF. J is TRBJ1-2 and V is TRBV6-5; tentative D call: TRBD1 (5 bases). V dropped 2 bases and J dropped 4 bases, with 11 bases sitting between them. Germline V lookup: CDR1 MNHEY, CDR2 SVGAGI. This CDR3 contains 14 residues.

The V and J genes are TRBV28 and TRBJ2-7; a possible D gene is TRBD1 (5 bases). The CDR3 is 15 amino acids. The ends were cut back, 1 base at V and 1 base at J, with 11 bases in the middle. The germline CDR1 and CDR2 sequences are MDHEN and SYDVKM. In DNA form, the CDR3 reads TGTGCCAGCAGTTTATTAGGCAGGGTGTCCTACGAGCAGTACTTC. Its translation is CASSLLGRVSYEQYF.

The chain is built from TRBV7-8 and TRBJ2-3; D unclear. CDR3 length equals 15 residues. The V gene's germline CDR1 is SGHVS and CDR2 FQNEAQ. Deletions cut 2 bases from V and 0 bases from J, with 9 bases between. DNA of the CDR3: TGTGCCAGCAGCTTACGAGCGTCTAGCACAGATACGCAGTATTTT. Residues: CASSLRASSTDTQYF.